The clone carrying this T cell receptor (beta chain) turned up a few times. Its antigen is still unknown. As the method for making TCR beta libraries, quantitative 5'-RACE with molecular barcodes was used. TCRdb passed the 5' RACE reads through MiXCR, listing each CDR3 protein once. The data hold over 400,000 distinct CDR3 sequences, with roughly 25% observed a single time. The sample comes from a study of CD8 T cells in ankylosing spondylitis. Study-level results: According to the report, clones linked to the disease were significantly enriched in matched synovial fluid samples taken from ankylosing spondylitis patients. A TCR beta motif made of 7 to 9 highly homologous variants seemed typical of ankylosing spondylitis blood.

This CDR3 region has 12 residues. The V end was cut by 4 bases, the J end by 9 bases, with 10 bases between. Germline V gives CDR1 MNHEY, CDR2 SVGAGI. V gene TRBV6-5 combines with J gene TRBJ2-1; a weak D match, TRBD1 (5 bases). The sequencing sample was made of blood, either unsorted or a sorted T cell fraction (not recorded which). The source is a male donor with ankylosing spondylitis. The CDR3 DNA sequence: TGTGCCAGCAGTTTGGCAGGGCGTGAGCAGTTCTTC. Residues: CASSLAGREQFF.